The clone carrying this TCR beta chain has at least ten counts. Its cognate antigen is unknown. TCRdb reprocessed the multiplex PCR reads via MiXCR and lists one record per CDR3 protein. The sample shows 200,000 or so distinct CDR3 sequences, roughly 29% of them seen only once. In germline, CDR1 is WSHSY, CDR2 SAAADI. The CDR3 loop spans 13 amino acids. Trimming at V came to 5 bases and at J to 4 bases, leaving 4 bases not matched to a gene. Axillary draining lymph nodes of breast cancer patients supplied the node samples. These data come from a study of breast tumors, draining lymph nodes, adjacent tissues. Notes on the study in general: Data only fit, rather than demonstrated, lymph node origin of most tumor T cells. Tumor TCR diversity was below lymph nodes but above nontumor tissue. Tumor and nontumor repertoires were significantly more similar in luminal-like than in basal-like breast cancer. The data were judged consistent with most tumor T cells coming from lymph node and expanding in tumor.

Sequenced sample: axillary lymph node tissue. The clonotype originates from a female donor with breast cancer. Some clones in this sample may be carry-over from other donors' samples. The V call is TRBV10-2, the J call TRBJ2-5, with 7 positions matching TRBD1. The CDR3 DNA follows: TGCGCCAGCAGTAAGAACAGGGGAGAGACCCAGTACTTC. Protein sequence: CASSKNRGETQYF.